This T cell receptor beta chain derives from a study of human T cells and chemical hapten exposure. The V and J ends lost 5 bases and 3 bases, in that order; junction bases with no gene match: 7. The CDR3 totals 15 residues. Germline-derived CDR1 and CDR2 are SGHRS and YFSETQ. This clonotype was detected many times. Time point reported: patch test 1, 2 weeks after DPC sensitization. Treatment defined: therapeutic diphenylcyclopropenone sensitization with weekly scalp DPC. TCRdb re-analysed the RACE reads in MiXCR, keeping a single row per CDR3 protein. Among approximately 80,000 distinct CDR3 sequences, roughly 7.1% were seen once, and the ten largest hold roughly 1.4%.

Sequencing was performed on whole blood, taken in connection with sensitization to the hapten diphenylcyclopropenone (DPC). The chain couples TRBV5-1 to TRBJ1-4, with 7 bases lining up with TRBD1. The TCR comes from a woman in her 30s with alopecia areata. Some clones in this sample may be carry-over from other donors' samples. The CDR3 nucleotides are TGCGCCAGCAGTACACAGGGGACTTCTAATGAAAAACTGTTTTTT. Residues: CASSTQGTSNEKLFF.